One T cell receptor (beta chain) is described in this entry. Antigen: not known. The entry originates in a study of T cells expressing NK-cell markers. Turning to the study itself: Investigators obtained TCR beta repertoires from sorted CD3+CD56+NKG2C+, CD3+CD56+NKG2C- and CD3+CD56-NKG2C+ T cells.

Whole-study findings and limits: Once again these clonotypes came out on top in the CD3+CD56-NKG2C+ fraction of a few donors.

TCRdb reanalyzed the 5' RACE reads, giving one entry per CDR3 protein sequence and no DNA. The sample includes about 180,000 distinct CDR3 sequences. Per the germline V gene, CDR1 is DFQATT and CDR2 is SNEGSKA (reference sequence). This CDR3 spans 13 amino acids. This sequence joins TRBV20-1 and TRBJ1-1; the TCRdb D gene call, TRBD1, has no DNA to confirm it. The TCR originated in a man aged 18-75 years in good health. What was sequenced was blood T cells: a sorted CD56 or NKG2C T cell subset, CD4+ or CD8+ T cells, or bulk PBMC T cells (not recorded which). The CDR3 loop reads CSAGGGRDTEAFF.